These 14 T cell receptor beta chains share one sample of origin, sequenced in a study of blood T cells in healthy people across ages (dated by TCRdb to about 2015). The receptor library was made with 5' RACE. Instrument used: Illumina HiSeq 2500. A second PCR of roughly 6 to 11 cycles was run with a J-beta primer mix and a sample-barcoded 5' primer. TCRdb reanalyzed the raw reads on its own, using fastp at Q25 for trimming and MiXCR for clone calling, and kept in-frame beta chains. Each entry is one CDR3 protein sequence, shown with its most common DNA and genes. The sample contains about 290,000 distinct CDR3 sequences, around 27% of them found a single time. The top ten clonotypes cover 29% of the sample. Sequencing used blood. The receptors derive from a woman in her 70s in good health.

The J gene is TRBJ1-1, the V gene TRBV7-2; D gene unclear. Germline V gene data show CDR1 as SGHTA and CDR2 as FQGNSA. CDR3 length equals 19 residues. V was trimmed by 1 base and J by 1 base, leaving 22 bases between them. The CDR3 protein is CASSLVGPGVYTANTEAFF. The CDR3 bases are TGTGCCAGCAGCTTAGTAGGGCCTGGGGTTTACACAGCGAACACTGAAGCTTTCTTT.

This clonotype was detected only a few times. The CDR3 region is CASSLEGTGSSYEQYF. The CDR3 coding sequence is TGTGCCAGCAGCTTAGAGGGGACAGGGAGCTCCTACGAGCAGTACTTC. The rearrangement links TRBV7-2 to TRBJ2-7; 9 bases line up with TRBD1. With 1 base clipped from V and 0 bases from J, the junction kept 4 bases outside the gene matches. The CDR3 length is 16 residues. Germline V gene lookup returns CDR1 SGHTA and CDR2 FQGNSA.

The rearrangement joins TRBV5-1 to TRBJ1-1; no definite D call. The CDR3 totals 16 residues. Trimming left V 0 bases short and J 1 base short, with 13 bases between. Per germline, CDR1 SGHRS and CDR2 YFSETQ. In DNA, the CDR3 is TGCGCCAGCAGCTTGGAGAGACGGACGGGGAACACTGAAGCTTTCTTT. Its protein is CASSLERRTGNTEAFF.

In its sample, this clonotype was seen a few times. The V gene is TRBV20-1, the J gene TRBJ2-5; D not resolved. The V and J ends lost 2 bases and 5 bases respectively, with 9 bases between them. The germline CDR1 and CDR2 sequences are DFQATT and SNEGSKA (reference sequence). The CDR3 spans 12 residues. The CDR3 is CSARRSGETQYF. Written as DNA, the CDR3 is TGCAGTGCTAGACGGTCCGGGGAGACCCAGTACTTC.

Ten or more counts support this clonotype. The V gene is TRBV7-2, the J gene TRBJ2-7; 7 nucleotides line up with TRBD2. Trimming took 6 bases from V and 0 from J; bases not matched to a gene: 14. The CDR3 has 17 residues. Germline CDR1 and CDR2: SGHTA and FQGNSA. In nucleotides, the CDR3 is TGTGCCAGCAGTCTTTCTAGGCTGGGGAGGGCCTCCTACGAGCAGTACTTC. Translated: CASSLSRLGRASYEQYF.

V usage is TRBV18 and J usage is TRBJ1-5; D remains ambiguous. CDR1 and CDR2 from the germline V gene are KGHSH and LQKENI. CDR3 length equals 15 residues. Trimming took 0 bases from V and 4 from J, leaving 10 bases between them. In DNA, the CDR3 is TGTGCCAGCTCACCACCATACGCGGGGAATCAGCCCCAGCATTTT. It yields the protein CASSPPYAGNQPQHF.

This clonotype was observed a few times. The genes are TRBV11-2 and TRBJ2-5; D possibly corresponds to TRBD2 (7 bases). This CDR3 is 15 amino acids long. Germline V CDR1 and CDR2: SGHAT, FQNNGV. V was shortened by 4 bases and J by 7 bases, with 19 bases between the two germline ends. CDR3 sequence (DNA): TGTGCCAGCAGCTCCATAGAAAAAGGGGGGGGGACCCAGTACTTC. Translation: CASSSIEKGGGTQYF.

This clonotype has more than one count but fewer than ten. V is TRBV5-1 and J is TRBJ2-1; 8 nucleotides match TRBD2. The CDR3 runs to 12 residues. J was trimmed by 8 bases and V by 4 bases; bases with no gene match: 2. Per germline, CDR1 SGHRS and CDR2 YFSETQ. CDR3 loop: CASSPGLDEQFF. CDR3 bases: TGCGCCAGCAGCCCGGGACTAGATGAGCAGTTCTTC.

This CDR3 reads CASSQGGADEKLFF. CDR3 nucleotides: TGCGCCAGCAGCCAAGGGGGGGCAGATGAAAAACTGTTTTTT. The chain joins TRBV4-3 to TRBJ1-4, with D possibly TRBD1 on 6 matching bases. The length of the CDR3 is 14 residues. Trimming left V 1 base short and J 6 bases short, with 9 bases between. Germline CDR1 and CDR2: LGHNA and YSLEER.

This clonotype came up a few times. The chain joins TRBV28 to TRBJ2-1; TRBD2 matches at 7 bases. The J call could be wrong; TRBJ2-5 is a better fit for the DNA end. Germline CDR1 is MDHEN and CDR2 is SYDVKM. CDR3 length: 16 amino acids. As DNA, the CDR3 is TGTGCCAGCAGTTTATCGGCTAGCGGACCTCAAGAGACCCAGTACTTC. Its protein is CASSLSASGPQETQYF.

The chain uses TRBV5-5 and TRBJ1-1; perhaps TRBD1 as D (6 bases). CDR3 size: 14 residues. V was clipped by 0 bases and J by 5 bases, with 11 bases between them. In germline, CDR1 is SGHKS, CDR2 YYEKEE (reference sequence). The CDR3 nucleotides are TGTGCCAGCAGCTTGGACAGGGTAGGGACTGAAGCTTTCTTT. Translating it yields CASSLDRVGTEAFF.

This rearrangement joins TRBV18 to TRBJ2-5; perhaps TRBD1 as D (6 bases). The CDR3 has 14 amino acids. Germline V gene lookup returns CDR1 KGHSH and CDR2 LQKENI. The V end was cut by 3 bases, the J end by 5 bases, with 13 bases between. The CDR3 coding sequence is TGTGCCAGCTCACCGGTACAGGGTCTGGAGACCCAGTACTTC. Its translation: CASSPVQGLETQYF.

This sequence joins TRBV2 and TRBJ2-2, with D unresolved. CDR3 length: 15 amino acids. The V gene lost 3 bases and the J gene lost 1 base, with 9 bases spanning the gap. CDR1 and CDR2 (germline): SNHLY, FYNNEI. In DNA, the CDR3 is TGTGCCAGCAGTGAGAACAGACTGAACACCGGGGAGCTGTTTTTT. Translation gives CASSENRLNTGELFF.

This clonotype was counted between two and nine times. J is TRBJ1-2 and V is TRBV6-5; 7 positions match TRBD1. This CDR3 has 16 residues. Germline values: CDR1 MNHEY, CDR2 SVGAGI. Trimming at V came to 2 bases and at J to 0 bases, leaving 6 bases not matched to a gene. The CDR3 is CASSYEQGTTNYGYTF. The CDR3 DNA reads TGTGCCAGCAGTTACGAACAGGGGACAACTAACTATGGCTACACCTTC.